Listed below are T cell receptor beta chains from one sample, sequenced in a study of memory CD4+ T cells and cytomegalovirus serostatus. Clones were sequenced by immunoSEQ multiplex PCR, and TCRdb holds only the in-frame ones, with some missing. The sample consists of tens of thousands of clones, under 80% of them appearing once. Input material: memory CD4+ T cells from blood. The receptors were sampled from an adult in good health and CMV-seronegative. The CDR3 runs from the conserved cysteine through the conserved F or W. Each record gives: clone size, CDR3 length, J gene, D gene, V gene, CDR3 protein, CDR3 DNA. The D gene is left open where the match is weak. Only part of the rows carry a size: once, few, many, or a class if the clone is expanded.

clone size: .
CDR3 length: 16
J gene: TRBJ1-2
D gene: TRBD1
V gene: TRBV19
CDR3 protein: CASSDAGTGAYYGYTF
CDR3 DNA: TGTGCCAGTAGCGACGCTGGGACAGGCGCTTACTATGGCTACACCTTC

clone size: .
CDR3 length: 13
J gene: TRBJ1-5
D gene: .
V gene: TRBV19
CDR3 protein: CASSIELAEKQHF
CDR3 DNA: TGTGCCAGTAGTATAGAGCTGGCAGAGAAGCAGCATTTT

clone size: .
CDR3 length: 12
J gene: TRBJ1-4
D gene: .
V gene: TRBV5-6
CDR3 protein: CASSRVSEKLFF
CDR3 DNA: TGTGCCAGCAGCCGGGTTAGCGAAAAACTGTTTTTT

clone size: .
CDR3 length: 15
J gene: TRBJ1-1
D gene: TRBD1
V gene: TRBV5-6
CDR3 protein: CASSIIWDSNTEAFF
CDR3 DNA: TGTGCCAGCAGCATTATTTGGGACAGCAACACTGAAGCTTTCTTT

clone size: .
CDR3 length: 15
J gene: TRBJ2-7
D gene: .
V gene: TRBV12-2
CDR3 protein: CASRLVGQGPYEQYF
CDR3 DNA: TGTGCAAGTCGCTTAGTGGGGCAGGGACCCTACGAGCAGTACTTC

clone size: .
CDR3 length: 13
J gene: TRBJ2-7
D gene: TRBD1
V gene: TRBV7-2
CDR3 protein: CASSWGQLYEQYF
CDR3 DNA: TGTGCCAGCAGTTGGGGACAGCTCTACGAGCAGTACTTC

clone size: .
CDR3 length: 13
J gene: TRBJ1-1
D gene: .
V gene: TRBV19
CDR3 protein: CASTGIFTTEAFF
CDR3 DNA: TGTGCTAGTACAGGGATTTTTACCACTGAAGCTTTCTTT

clone size: .
CDR3 length: 14
J gene: TRBJ2-7
D gene: .
V gene: TRBV5-1
CDR3 protein: CASSVDGSSYEQYF
CDR3 DNA: TGCGCCAGCAGCGTGGACGGAAGCTCCTACGAGCAGTACTTC

clone size: .
CDR3 length: 15
J gene: TRBJ2-1
D gene: TRBD2
V gene: TRBV7-9
CDR3 protein: CASSFEGLVDNEQFF
CDR3 DNA: TGTGCCAGCAGCTTTGAGGGACTAGTCGACAATGAGCAGTTCTTC

clone size: .
CDR3 length: 14
J gene: TRBJ2-1
D gene: .
V gene: TRBV2
CDR3 protein: CASSVGSRGNEQFF
CDR3 DNA: TGTGCCAGCAGTGTAGGAAGCAGGGGCAATGAGCAGTTCTTC

clone size: .
CDR3 length: 14
J gene: TRBJ2-2
D gene: .
V gene: TRBV10-3
CDR3 protein: CATGQGGGTGELFF
CDR3 DNA: TGTGCCACCGGACAGGGAGGGGGCACCGGGGAGCTGTTTTTT

clone size: .
CDR3 length: 16
J gene: TRBJ1-5
D gene: .
V gene: TRBV7-3
CDR3 protein: CASRRDLGLGNQPQHF
CDR3 DNA: TGTGCCAGCCGCCGGGATCTGGGCCTCGGCAATCAGCCCCAGCATTTT

clone size: .
CDR3 length: 12
J gene: TRBJ2-3
D gene: .
V gene: TRBV19
CDR3 protein: CASLDPTDTQYF
CDR3 DNA: TGTGCCAGTCTCGACCCCACAGATACGCAGTATTTT

clone size: few
CDR3 length: 13
J gene: TRBJ1-3
D gene: .
V gene: TRBV7-3
CDR3 protein: CASSPPSGNTIYF
CDR3 DNA: TGTGCCAGCAGCCCCCCGAGTGGAAACACCATATATTTT

clone size: .
CDR3 length: 16
J gene: TRBJ2-3
D gene: TRBD2
V gene: TRBV2
CDR3 protein: CASTETGGGAGNTQYF
CDR3 DNA: TGTGCCAGCACCGAAACTGGCGGGGGGGCGGGGAATACGCAGTATTTT

clone size: few
CDR3 length: 15
J gene: TRBJ1-2
D gene: .
V gene: TRBV6-5
CDR3 protein: CASSPLQAHNYGYTF
CDR3 DNA: TGTGCCAGCAGTCCCTTGCAGGCCCACAACTATGGCTACACCTTC

clone size: few
CDR3 length: 15
J gene: TRBJ1-6
D gene: .
V gene: TRBV14
CDR3 protein: CASSQDPGYNSPLHF
CDR3 DNA: TGTGCCAGCAGCCAAGATCCGGGGTATAATTCACCCCTCCACTTT

clone size: few
CDR3 length: 15
J gene: TRBJ1-2
D gene: .
V gene: TRBV6-1
CDR3 protein: CASSVEDGANYGYTF
CDR3 DNA: TGTGCCAGCAGTGTCGAGGACGGGGCTAACTATGGCTACACCTTC

clone size: .
CDR3 length: 17
J gene: TRBJ2-5
D gene: TRBD2
V gene: TRBV7-2
CDR3 protein: CASSLGSGRGGQETQYF
CDR3 DNA: TGTGCCAGCAGCTTAGGATCGGGGCGGGGGGGCCAAGAGACCCAGTACTTC

clone size: .
CDR3 length: 13
J gene: TRBJ1-1
D gene: .
V gene: TRBV2
CDR3 protein: CASILQMNTEAFF
CDR3 DNA: TGTGCCAGCATATTGCAGATGAACACTGAAGCTTTCTTT

clone size: .
CDR3 length: 18
J gene: TRBJ1-5
D gene: .
V gene: TRBV7-2
CDR3 protein: CASSLAFARVDGNQPQHF
CDR3 DNA: TGTGCCAGCAGCTTAGCGTTCGCCAGGGTGGATGGCAATCAGCCCCAGCATTTT

clone size: once
CDR3 length: 13
J gene: TRBJ1-1
D gene: .
V gene: TRBV6-6
CDR3 protein: CASRADGNTEAFF
CDR3 DNA: TGTGCCAGCAGGGCGGACGGGAACACTGAAGCTTTCTTT

clone size: .
CDR3 length: 13
J gene: TRBJ2-6
D gene: .
V gene: TRBV6-5
CDR3 protein: CASRRAGANVLTF
CDR3 DNA: TGTGCCAGCAGGAGGGCTGGGGCCAACGTCCTGACTTTC

clone size: .
CDR3 length: 14
J gene: TRBJ2-1
D gene: .
V gene: TRBV7-2
CDR3 protein: CASKIRDNYNEQFF
CDR3 DNA: TGTGCCAGCAAAATCCGGGACAACTACAATGAGCAGTTCTTC

clone size: .
CDR3 length: 12
J gene: TRBJ2-3
D gene: .
V gene: TRBV5-1
CDR3 protein: CASSLDTDTQYF
CDR3 DNA: TGCGCCAGCAGCTTGGACACAGATACGCAGTATTTT

clone size: .
CDR3 length: 13
J gene: TRBJ1-1
D gene: .
V gene: TRBV25-1
CDR3 protein: CASSVMGRGEAFF
CDR3 DNA: TGTGCCAGCAGTGTAATGGGCAGGGGTGAAGCTTTCTTT